A selection of T cell receptor beta chains follows, all from one sample in a study of blood T cell repertoires in COVID-19. This table comes from immunoSEQ multiplex PCR, and its TCRdb copy is limited to in-frame clones, with some not included. The profile shows some 200,000 clones, around four fifths of them singletons. Sequenced sample: peripheral blood. These receptors came from a woman aged 70-85 years with COVID-19, enrolled during active disease. Each CDR3 is given with its conserved first and last residue. A D gene is named only where the DNA matches it firmly. Clone sizes are given selectively: once, few, many, or a class where the clone is expanded.

V gene,clone size,D gene,J gene,CDR3 protein,CDR3 DNA
TRBV18,NA,TRBD1,TRBJ1-2,CASSPSQGVPGYTF,TGTGCCAGCTCACCATCTCAGGGGGTCCCTGGCTACACCTTC
TRBV11-3,NA,NA,TRBJ2-7,CASSQSAVRGDEQYF,TGTGCCAGCAGCCAATCCGCGGTGCGGGGCGACGAGCAGTACTTC
TRBV7-3,NA,TRBD2,TRBJ2-1,CASSPGGGRGNEQFF,TGTGCCAGCAGCCCCGGGGGAGGGAGGGGCAATGAGCAGTTCTTC
TRBV28,NA,TRBD2,TRBJ2-7,CASSSPVRLAGKARSEQYF,TGTGCCAGCAGTTCCCCTGTGAGACTAGCGGGAAAAGCGCGTAGCGAGCAGTACTTC
TRBV3-1/TRBV3-2,NA,TRBD1,TRBJ2-2,CASSQARGRPGELFF,TGTGCCAGCAGCCAAGCCAGGGGGCGACCCGGGGAGCTGTTTTTT
TRBV29-1,NA,TRBD2,TRBJ2-1,CSVPWGGLAGRNNEQFF,TGCAGCGTCCCATGGGGTGGACTAGCGGGGAGAAACAATGAGCAGTTCTTC
TRBV28,NA,NA,TRBJ1-6,CASWMSGYNSPLHF,TGTGCCAGCTGGATGTCAGGGTACAATTCACCCCTCCACTTT
TRBV6-2/TRBV6-3,NA,TRBD1,TRBJ1-5,CASSRTGRDQPQHF,TGTGCCAGCAGCCGGACAGGGCGGGATCAGCCCCAGCATTTT
TRBV24-1,NA,TRBD1,TRBJ1-2,CAISARTGRRNYGYTF,TGTGCCATCAGCGCAAGGACAGGGAGACGAAACTATGGCTACACCTTC
TRBV7-9,NA,NA,TRBJ1-1,CASSYREKAEAFF,TGTGCCAGCAGTTACAGGGAAAAGGCTGAAGCTTTCTTT
TRBV6-6,NA,NA,TRBJ2-7,CASSQWGLQQTFYEQYF,TGTGCCAGCAGTCAGTGGGGACTTCAGCAAACCTTTTACGAGCAGTACTTC
TRBV18,NA,NA,TRBJ1-2,CASSRKPADSPYGYTF,TGTGCCAGCTCACGAAAACCGGCAGACAGCCCCTATGGCTACACCTTC
TRBV5-1,NA,TRBD2,TRBJ2-3,CASSFGGADTQYF,TGCGCCAGCAGCTTCGGGGGGGCAGATACGCAGTATTTT
TRBV6-5,NA,TRBD1,TRBJ2-7,CASKGQGRYEQYF,TGTGCCAGCAAGGGACAGGGGAGGTACGAGCAGTACTTC
TRBV29-1,NA,NA,TRBJ1-5,CSVGDYSNQPQHF,TGCAGCGTTGGAGATTATAGCAATCAGCCCCAGCATTTT
TRBV7-2,NA,NA,TRBJ2-7,CASSPTSGGGAQYF,TGTGCCAGCAGCCCCACGTCGGGCGGCGGGGCGCAGTACTTC
TRBV2,NA,NA,TRBJ2-1,CASSADNEQFF,TGTGCCAGCAGTGCGGACAATGAGCAGTTCTTC
TRBV19,NA,TRBD1,TRBJ1-5,CASSKKGAPNQPQHF,TGTGCCAGTAGCAAGAAGGGGGCTCCCAATCAGCCCCAGCATTTT
TRBV2,NA,NA,TRBJ1-5,CASSGQRLSYSNQPQHF,TGTGCCAGCAGTGGACAGAGGCTATCATATAGCAATCAGCCCCAGCATTTT
TRBV18,few,NA,TRBJ1-4,CASSPPPGGEKLFF,TGTGCCAGCTCACCCCCCCCTGGGGGCGAAAAACTGTTTTTT
TRBV11-2,NA,NA,TRBJ2-7,CASSPLLHSLEQYF,TGTGCCAGCAGCCCACTGCTCCACTCGCTCGAGCAGTACTTC
TRBV24-1,NA,NA,TRBJ1-2,CATSDRRGEGYTF,TGTGCCACCAGTGACCGCAGGGGAGAGGGCTACACCTTC
TRBV19,NA,TRBD2,TRBJ2-1,CASRFGGASSYNEQFF,TGTGCCAGTAGATTCGGGGGGGCCAGCTCCTACAATGAGCAGTTCTTC
TRBV10-3,NA,NA,TRBJ1-2,CAIRNLRVDYGYTF,TGTGCCATCAGAAATCTGAGGGTCGACTATGGCTACACCTTC
TRBV7-2,once,TRBD1,TRBJ2-7,CASSDRERMTAQYF,TGTGCCAGCAGCGACAGGGAGAGAATGACAGCGCAGTACTTC
TRBV28,once,NA,TRBJ1-1,CASRSPQGRGAFF,TGTGCCAGCAGGTCCCCCCAGGGTAGGGGAGCTTTCTTT
TRBV7-2,NA,TRBD1,TRBJ1-2,CASSLVGQSENGYTF,TGTGCCAGCAGCTTAGTGGGACAGTCGGAGAATGGCTACACCTTC
TRBV4-3,NA,TRBD2,TRBJ2-2,CASSQDRGGRDPGELFF,TGCGCCAGCAGCCAAGATCGAGGCGGGAGGGATCCCGGGGAGCTGTTTTTT
TRBV5-1,NA,NA,TRBJ1-5,CASSSTGGDQPQHF,TGCGCCAGCAGCTCCACCGGAGGGGATCAGCCCCAGCATTTT
TRBV19,NA,NA,TRBJ2-1,CASSSLASYNEQFF,TGTGCCAGTAGTAGTTTGGCTTCCTACAATGAGCAGTTCTTC
TRBV28,NA,NA,TRBJ1-5,CASSPDSSNQPQHF,TGTGCCAGCAGCCCTGACAGTAGCAATCAGCCCCAGCATTTT
TRBV6-2/TRBV6-3,NA,NA,TRBJ2-3,CASSYSSNYISLTDTQYF,TGTGCCAGCAGTTACTCTTCGAACTACATTTCTCTTACAGATACGCAGTATTTT
TRBV18,once,NA,TRBJ2-5,CASSQGTPVRETQYF,TGTGCCAGCTCTCAGGGGACACCAGTGCGAGAGACCCAGTACTTC
TRBV28,NA,TRBD1,TRBJ2-5,CASASRDRLNF,TGTGCCAGCGCCTCCCGGGACAGGTTGAACTTC
TRBV7-2,NA,NA,TRBJ2-2,CASSLSSGNTGELFF,TGTGCCAGCAGCTTATCGAGCGGGAACACCGGGGAGCTGTTTTTT
TRBV5-1,NA,NA,TRBJ2-7,CASSLADSSYEQYF,TGCGCCAGCAGCTTGGCAGACTCTTCCTACGAGCAGTACTTC
TRBV30,NA,NA,TRBJ1-2,CAWSVTSYGYTF,TGTGCCTGGAGTGTGACATCTTATGGCTACACCTTC
TRBV19,NA,TRBD1,TRBJ1-5,CASSILNSGTAISPQHF,TGTGCCAGTAGTATTTTAAACTCCGGGACAGCAATCAGCCCCCAGCATTTT
TRBV9,few,NA,TRBJ1-1,CASSPGQRNTEAFF,TGTGCCAGCAGCCCCGGACAGCGAAACACTGAAGCTTTCTTT
TRBV7-9,NA,TRBD1,TRBJ2-1,CASSLVYRGNEQFF,TGTGCCAGCAGCTTAGTTTACAGGGGCAATGAGCAGTTCTTC